This section outlines one T cell receptor beta chain sequence together with its context. The data derive from a study of blood T cells in healthy people across ages. The CDR3 length is 12 residues. The V end was cut by 7 bases, the J end by 7 bases, with 14 bases between. CDR1 is SGHVS and CDR2 is FQNEAQ in the germline V gene. A sample-barcoded 5' primer and a J-beta primer mix were used in a second PCR of roughly 6 to 12 cycles. TCRdb re-called the 5' RACE reads with MiXCR, one entry per CDR3 protein. The profile shows 1.8 million or so distinct CDR3 sequences, roughly two fifths of them singletons.

This chain uses TRBV7-8 with TRBJ2-7, with a possible D match to TRBD2 (7 bases). The TCR originated in a human donor in good health. The specimen was blood. CDR3 region: CASTYGGREQYF. The CDR3 coding sequence is TGTGCCAGCACCTACGGGGGGCGGGAGCAGTACTTC. The full variable domain, in which reference TRBV7-8 and TRBJ2-7 provide the parts outside the CDR3, is GAGVSQSPRYKVAKRGQDVALRCDPISGHVSLFWYQQALGQGPEFLTYFQNEAQLDKSGLPSDRFFAERPEGSVSTLKIQRTQQEDSAVYLCASTYGGREQYFGPGTRLTVT.